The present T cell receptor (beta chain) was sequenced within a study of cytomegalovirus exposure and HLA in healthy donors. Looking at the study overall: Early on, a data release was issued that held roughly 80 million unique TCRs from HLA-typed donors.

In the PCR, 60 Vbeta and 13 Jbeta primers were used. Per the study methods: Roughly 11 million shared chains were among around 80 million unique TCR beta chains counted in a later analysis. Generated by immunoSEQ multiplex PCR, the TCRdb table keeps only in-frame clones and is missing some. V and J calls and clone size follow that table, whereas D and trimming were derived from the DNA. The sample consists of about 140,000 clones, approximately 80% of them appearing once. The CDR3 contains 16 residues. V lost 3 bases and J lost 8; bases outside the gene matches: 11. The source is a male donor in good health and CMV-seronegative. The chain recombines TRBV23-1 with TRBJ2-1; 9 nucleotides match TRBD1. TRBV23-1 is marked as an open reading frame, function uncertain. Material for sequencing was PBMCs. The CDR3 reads CASSQSLGTGTDEQFF. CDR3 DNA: TGCGCCAGCAGTCAGTCCCTCGGGACAGGGACCGATGAGCAGTTCTTC.